This T cell receptor beta chain was sequenced for a study of beta chain features in type 1 diabetes. Looking at the study overall: Examination of sorted cells across all samples involved more than 100,000,000 cells.

cDNA synthesis used the whole RNA isolate, giving expressed TCRB sequences. Generated by immunoSEQ multiplex PCR, the TCRdb table keeps only in-frame clones and is missing some. This sample has 600,000 to 650,000 clones; around 15% occur once, and the top ten carry approximately 0.087%. This TCR was sampled from a man younger than 35 in good health. The sample comprised naive CD4+ T cells from blood.

The CDR3 spells CASSFELEGQFF. The CDR3 coding sequence is TGCGCCAGCAGCTTCGAGCTGGAGGGACAGTTTTTT. This sequence joins TRBV5-1 and TRBJ2-2; the D gene could be TRBD1 or TRBD2 (6 bases each). Deletions cut 2 bases from V and 16 bases from J, with 15 bases between. In germline, CDR1 is SGHRS, CDR2 YFSETQ. The CDR3 is made up of 12 amino acids.